This record covers a single T cell receptor beta chain. The antigen remains unidentified. The data derive from a study of T cell responses to AZD1222 COVID-19 vaccine. Study-wide points: Donors, mostly white British, included more females; clonal diversity was possibly underestimated.

Between the trimmed V and J ends, which lost 6 bases and 3 bases, there was a span of 5 bases. Germline V CDR1 and CDR2: MNHEY, SVGAGI. CDR3 length equals 11 residues. Only in-frame clones appear in the TCRdb table, and some are missing; sequencing was by immunoSEQ multiplex PCR. Among tens of thousands of clones listed, around nine tenths were seen once. Specimen: peripheral blood, collected on day 0 of AZD1222 vaccination. The sequence came from an adult in good health. V and J are TRBV6-5 and TRBJ2-5; D call uncertain. The CDR3, as DNA: TGTGCCAGCAGCAGAAAAGAGACCCAGTACTTC. Translating it yields CASSRKETQYF.